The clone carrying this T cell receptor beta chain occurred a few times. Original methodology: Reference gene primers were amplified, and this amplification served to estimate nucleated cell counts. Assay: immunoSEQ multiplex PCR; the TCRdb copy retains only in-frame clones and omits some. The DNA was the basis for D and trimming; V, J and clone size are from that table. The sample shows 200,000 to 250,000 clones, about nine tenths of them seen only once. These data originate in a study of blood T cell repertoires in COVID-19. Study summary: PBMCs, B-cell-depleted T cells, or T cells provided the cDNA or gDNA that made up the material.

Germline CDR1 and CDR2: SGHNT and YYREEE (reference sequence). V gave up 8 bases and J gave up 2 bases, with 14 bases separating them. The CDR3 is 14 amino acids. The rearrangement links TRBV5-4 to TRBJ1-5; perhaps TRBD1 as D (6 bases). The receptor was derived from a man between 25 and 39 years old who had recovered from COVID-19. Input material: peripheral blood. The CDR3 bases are TGTGCCAGTGGGGGACAACACCGCAATCAGCCCCAGCATTTT. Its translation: CASGGQHRNQPQHF.